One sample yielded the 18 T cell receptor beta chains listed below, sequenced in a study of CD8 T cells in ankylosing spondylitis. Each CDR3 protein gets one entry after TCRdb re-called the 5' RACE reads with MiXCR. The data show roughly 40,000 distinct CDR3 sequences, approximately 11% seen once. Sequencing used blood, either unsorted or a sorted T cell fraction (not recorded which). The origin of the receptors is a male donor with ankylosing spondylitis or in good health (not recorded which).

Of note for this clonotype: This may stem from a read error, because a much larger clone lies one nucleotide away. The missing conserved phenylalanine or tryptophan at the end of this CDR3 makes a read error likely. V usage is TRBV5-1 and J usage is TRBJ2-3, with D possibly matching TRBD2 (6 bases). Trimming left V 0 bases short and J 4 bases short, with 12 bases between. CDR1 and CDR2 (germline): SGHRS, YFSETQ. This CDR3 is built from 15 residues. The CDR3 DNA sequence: TGCGCCAGCAGCTTGGTGGGGGGTAACCCAGATACGCAGTATTAT. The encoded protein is CASSLVGGNPDTQYY.

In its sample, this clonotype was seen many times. CDR3 protein: CASGRQGGHTEAFF. The CDR3 DNA reads TGTGCCAGCGGGAGGCAGGGGGGTCACACTGAAGCTTTCTTT. The chain couples TRBV7-8 to TRBJ1-1; 7 nucleotides match TRBD1. Losses at the gene ends were 8 bases for V and 3 bases for J; bases not matched to a gene: 9. The CDR3 extends over 14 amino acids. Germline CDR1 reads SGHVS; CDR2 reads FQNEAQ.

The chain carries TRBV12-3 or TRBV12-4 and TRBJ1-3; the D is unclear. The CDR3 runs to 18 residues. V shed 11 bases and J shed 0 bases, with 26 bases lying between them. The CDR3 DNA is TGTGCCCTCAGTTTAGCGGGTTTGGACCTTCGCTCTGGAAACACCATATATTTT. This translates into CALSLAGLDLRSGNTIYF.

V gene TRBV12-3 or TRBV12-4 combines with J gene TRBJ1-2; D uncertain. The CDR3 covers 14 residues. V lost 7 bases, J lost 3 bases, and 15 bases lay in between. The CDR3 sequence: CASTEDRYHYGYTF. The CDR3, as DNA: TGTGCCAGCACCGAGGACCGTTACCACTATGGCTACACCTTC.

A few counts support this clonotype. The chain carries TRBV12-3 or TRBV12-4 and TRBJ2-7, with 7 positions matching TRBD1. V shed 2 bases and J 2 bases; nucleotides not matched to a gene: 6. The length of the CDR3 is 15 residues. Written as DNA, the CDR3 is TGTGCCAGCAGTTTATCCTCGGGACAGCCCTACGAGCAGTACTTC. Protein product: CASSLSSGQPYEQYF.

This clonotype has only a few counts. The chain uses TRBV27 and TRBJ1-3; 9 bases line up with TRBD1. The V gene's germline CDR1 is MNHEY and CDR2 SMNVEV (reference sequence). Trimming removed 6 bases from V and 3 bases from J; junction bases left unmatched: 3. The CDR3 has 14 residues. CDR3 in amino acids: CASSRQGGGNTIYF. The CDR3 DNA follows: TGTGCCAGCAGCAGACAGGGGGGTGGAAACACCATATATTTT.

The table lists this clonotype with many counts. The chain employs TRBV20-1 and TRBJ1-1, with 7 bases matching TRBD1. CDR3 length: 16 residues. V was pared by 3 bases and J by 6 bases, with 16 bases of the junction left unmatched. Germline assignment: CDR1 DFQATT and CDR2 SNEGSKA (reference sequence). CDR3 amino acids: CSARFRGQWKVAEAFF. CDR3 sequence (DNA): TGCAGTGCTAGGTTCCGGGGACAGTGGAAGGTCGCTGAAGCTTTCTTT.

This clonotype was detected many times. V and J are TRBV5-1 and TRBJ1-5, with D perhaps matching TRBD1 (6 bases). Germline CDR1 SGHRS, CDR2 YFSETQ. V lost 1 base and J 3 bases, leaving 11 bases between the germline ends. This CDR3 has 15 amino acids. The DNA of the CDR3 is TGCGCCAGCAGCTTGACAGGGTATTACAATCAGCCCCAGCATTTT. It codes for CASSLTGYYNQPQHF.

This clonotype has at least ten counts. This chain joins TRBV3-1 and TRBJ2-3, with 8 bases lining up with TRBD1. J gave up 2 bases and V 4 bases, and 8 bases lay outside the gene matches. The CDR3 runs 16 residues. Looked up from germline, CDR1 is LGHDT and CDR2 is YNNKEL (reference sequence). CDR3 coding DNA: TGTGCCAGCAGCCTCCGGACAGGGTCGAACACAGATACGCAGTATTTT. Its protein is CASSLRTGSNTDTQYF.

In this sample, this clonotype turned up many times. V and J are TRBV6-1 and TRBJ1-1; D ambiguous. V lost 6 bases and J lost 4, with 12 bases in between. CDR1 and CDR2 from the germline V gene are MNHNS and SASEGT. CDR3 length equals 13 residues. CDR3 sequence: CASSANRGTEAFF. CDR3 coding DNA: TGTGCCAGCAGCGCGAACCGGGGCACTGAAGCTTTCTTT.

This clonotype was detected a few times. CDR3 nucleotides: TGCGCCAGCAGCTTAGAGGACAGGGCCTACAATGAGCAGTTCTTC. It is translated as CASSLEDRAYNEQFF. The rearrangement links TRBV5-1 to TRBJ2-1, with 8 bases matching TRBD1. Germline values: CDR1 SGHRS, CDR2 YFSETQ. CDR3 length: 15 residues. Germline trimming cut 2 bases from V and 2 bases from J; bases unmatched to any gene: 3.

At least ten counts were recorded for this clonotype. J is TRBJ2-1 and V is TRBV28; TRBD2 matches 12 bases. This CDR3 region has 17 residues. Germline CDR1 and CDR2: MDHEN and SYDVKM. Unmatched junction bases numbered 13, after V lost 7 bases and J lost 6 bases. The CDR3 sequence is CASTLLAGGLLGNEQFF. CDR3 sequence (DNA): TGTGCCAGCACCCTACTAGCGGGGGGCCTGTTAGGCAATGAGCAGTTCTTC.

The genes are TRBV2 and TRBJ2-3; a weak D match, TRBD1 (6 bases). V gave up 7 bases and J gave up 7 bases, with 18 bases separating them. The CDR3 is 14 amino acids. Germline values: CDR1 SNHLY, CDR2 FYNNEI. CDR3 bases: TGTGCCAGCACTACCAGGGGCCGAGGGAATACGCAGTATTTT. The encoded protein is CASTTRGRGNTQYF.

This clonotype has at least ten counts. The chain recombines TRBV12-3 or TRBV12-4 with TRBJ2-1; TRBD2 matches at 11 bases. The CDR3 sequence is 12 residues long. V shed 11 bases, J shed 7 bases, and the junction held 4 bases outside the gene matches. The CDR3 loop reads CASASGGNEQFF. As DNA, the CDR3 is TGTGCCTCGGCTAGCGGGGGGAATGAGCAGTTCTTC.

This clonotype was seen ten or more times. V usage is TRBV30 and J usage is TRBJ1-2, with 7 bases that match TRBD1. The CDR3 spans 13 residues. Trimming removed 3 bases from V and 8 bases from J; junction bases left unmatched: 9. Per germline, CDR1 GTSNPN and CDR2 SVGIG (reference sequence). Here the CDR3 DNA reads TGTGCCTGGAGCCCGGACAGGCCAACGGGCTACACCTTC. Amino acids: CAWSPDRPTGYTF.

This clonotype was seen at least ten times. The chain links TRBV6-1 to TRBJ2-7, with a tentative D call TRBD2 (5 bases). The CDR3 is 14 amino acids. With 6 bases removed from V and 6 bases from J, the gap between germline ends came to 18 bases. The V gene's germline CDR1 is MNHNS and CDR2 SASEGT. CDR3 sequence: CASRPEVLRIEQYF. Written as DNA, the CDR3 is TGTGCCAGCAGGCCGGAGGTACTTCGGATCGAGCAGTACTTC.

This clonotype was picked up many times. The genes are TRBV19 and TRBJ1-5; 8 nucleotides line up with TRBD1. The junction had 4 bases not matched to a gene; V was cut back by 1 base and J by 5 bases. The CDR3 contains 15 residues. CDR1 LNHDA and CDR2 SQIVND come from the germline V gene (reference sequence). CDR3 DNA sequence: TGTGCCAGTAGTATAGGGACAGGGAGTGATCAGCCCCAGCATTTT. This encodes CASSIGTGSDQPQHF.

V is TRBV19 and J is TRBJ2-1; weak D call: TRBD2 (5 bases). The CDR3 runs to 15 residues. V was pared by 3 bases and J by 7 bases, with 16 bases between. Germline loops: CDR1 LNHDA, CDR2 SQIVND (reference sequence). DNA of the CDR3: TGTGCCAGTAGTATCCCCAGCGGTCCGATTAATGAGCAGTTCTTC. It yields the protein CASSIPSGPINEQFF.